The sequence of this T cell receptor beta chain was determined in a study of blood T cell repertoires in COVID-19. In the original workflow: Reference gene primer amplification in the assay estimated nucleated cell counts. TCRdb's copy holds only in-frame clones and misses some; the assay was immunoSEQ multiplex PCR. For V, J and clone size, that table is used; D and trimming come from the DNA. The table shows about 220,000 clones, with around 91% occurring only once. This CDR3 spans 16 amino acids. This chain joins TRBV21-1 and TRBJ2-3; the table assigns TRBD1, which was not confirmed against the DNA. TRBV21-1 is a documented pseudogene. The source material was PBMCs or T cells enriched from blood (not recorded which). The TCR sequence derives from a young man who had been exposed to COVID-19. The CDR3 sequence is CASSKEGQGGTDTQYF. CDR3 DNA sequence: TGTGCCAGCAGCAAAGAGGGGCAGGGTGGGACAGATACGCAGTATTTT.